The sequence of this TCR beta chain was determined in a study of blood T cell repertoires in COVID-19. Overall study context: Material from acute and convalescent COVID-19 was sourced from the United States, Italy and Spain. T cells, B-cell-depleted T cells, or PBMCs supplied cDNA or gDNA.

CDR3 length: 17 amino acids. The V gene end was trimmed by 7 bases and the J gene end by 2 bases; junction bases not matched to a gene: 16. CDR1 is SGDLS, CDR2 YYNGEE, per germline. Source study methods: Reference gene primer amplification gave estimated nucleated cell counts. The assay was immunoSEQ multiplex PCR, and TCRdb's table has in-frame clones only and misses some. The V and J calls and clone size are taken from that table; D and trimming were inferred from the DNA. The table lists about 150,000 clones, around 88% of them singletons. The source is a human donor in a cohort sampled during active COVID-19. The sequenced material came from peripheral blood. This rearrangement joins TRBV9 to TRBJ2-3; 7 nucleotides agree with TRBD2. The CDR3 spells CASGGEFRDSDTDTQYF. Written as DNA, the CDR3 is TGTGCCAGCGGGGGGGAATTTAGGGACTCCGACACAGATACGCAGTATTTT.